These 32 T cell receptor beta chains came from one sample sequenced in a study of blood T cell repertoires in COVID-19. Profiling relied on immunoSEQ multiplex PCR, and the TCRdb table lists in-frame clones only, not all of them. In the table there are tens of thousands of clones, approximately 85% of which are singletons. The sequencing input was peripheral blood. The receptors originated from a human donor in a cohort sampled during active COVID-19.

The chain combines TRBV10-3 with TRBJ1-3; D possibly corresponds to TRBD1 (5 bases). Germline loops: CDR1 ENHRY, CDR2 SYGVKD. Trimming stripped 8 bases from V and 1 base from J, with 6 bases between. The CDR3 loop spans 12 amino acids. The CDR3, as DNA: TGTGCCATCCAGGGTTCTGGAAACACCATATATTTT. Its translation is CAIQGSGNTIYF.

The chain links TRBV10-1 to TRBJ2-4; tentative D call: TRBD2 (6 bases). Trimming took 2 bases from V and 7 from J, leaving 12 bases between them. CDR1 and CDR2 from the germline V gene are WNHNN and SYGVQD (reference sequence). The CDR3 is made up of 14 amino acids. The CDR3 DNA sequence: TGCGCCAGCAGTGAGAAGACGGAGGGGAACATTCAGTACTTC. It yields the protein CASSEKTEGNIQYF.

The chain uses TRBV5-1 and TRBJ2-5, with 8 bases lining up with TRBD1. CDR1 SGHRS and CDR2 YFSETQ come from the germline V gene. The CDR3 runs to 14 residues. The ends lost 5 bases at V and 1 base at J; junction bases unmatched: 4. DNA for the CDR3: TGCGCCAGCAGTCCGGGACAGGCCCAAGAGACCCAGTACTTC. Residues: CASSPGQAQETQYF.

By sample share, this clone is medium-sized. The genes are TRBV7-2 and TRBJ2-1; TRBD2 might be the D (5 bases). Between the trimmed V and J ends, which lost 3 bases and 4 bases, there was a span of 13 bases. This CDR3 is 15 amino acids long. Germline V gene data show CDR1 as SGHTA and CDR2 as FQGNSA. The CDR3 DNA follows: TGTGCCAGCAGCTTTGGGTTCGGGGAGTACAATGAGCAGTTCTTC. It translates to CASSFGFGEYNEQFF.

The V gene is TRBV5-1, the J gene TRBJ2-1, with 12 bases aligning to TRBD2. The CDR3 spans 18 residues. Germline V lookup: CDR1 SGHRS, CDR2 YFSETQ. J gave up 5 bases and V 3 bases, and 12 bases lay outside the gene matches. The CDR3 DNA follows: TGCGCCAGCAGCTGGGGCCCACGACTAGCGGGGGACGACAATGAGCAGTTCTTC. Amino acid sequence: CASSWGPRLAGDDNEQFF.

The rearrangement joins TRBV12-3 or TRBV12-4 to TRBJ2-3; the D gene is possibly TRBD2 (5 bases). This CDR3 is 13 amino acids long. Trimming left V 10 bases short and J 5 bases short, with 16 bases between. The CDR3 nucleotides read TGTGCCACCCACGGAAGGAGGCGAGATACGCAGTATTTT. It encodes CATHGRRRDTQYF.

The gene calls are TRBV2 and TRBJ2-5; 9 bases fit TRBD2. The CDR3 is 13 residues long. Germline V gives CDR1 SNHLY, CDR2 FYNNEI. Losses at the gene ends were 4 bases for V and 5 bases for J; bases not matched to a gene: 2. The CDR3 region has the DNA TGTGCCAGCAGTGGAACTAGCGGGGAGACCCAGTACTTC. It codes for CASSGTSGETQYF. Complete variable domain (other parts from reference TRBV2 and TRBJ2-5): EPEVTQTPSHQVTQMGQEVILRCVPISNHLYFYWYRQILGQKVEFLVSFYNNEISEKSEIFDDQFSVERPDGSNFTLKIRSTKLEDSAMYFCASSGTSGETQYFGPGTRLLVL.

This clone was counted a single time. V is TRBV15 and J is TRBJ2-5; the match to TRBD1 covers 7 bases. There are 15 residues in the CDR3. The V gene's germline CDR1 is LNHNV and CDR2 YYDKDF (reference sequence). After removal of 0 bases from V and 2 bases from J, the junction contained 3 bases not matched to a gene. CDR3 sequence (DNA): TGTGCCACCAGCAGAGACCCGGGACAGCAAGAGACCCAGTACTTC. Translation gives CATSRDPGQQETQYF.

The chain recombines TRBV5-1 with TRBJ1-4; 11 bases align to TRBD1. CDR1 and CDR2 (germline): SGHRS, YFSETQ. Trimming removed 1 base from V and 5 bases from J; junction bases left unmatched: 4. This CDR3 contains 16 residues. CDR3 coding DNA: TGCGCCAGCAGCTTGTTCGGGACAGGGGGGAATGAAAAACTGTTTTTT. Amino acid sequence: CASSLFGTGGNEKLFF.

The V call is TRBV5-1, the J call TRBJ2-2; a weak D match, TRBD2 (6 bases). Per the germline V gene, CDR1 is SGHRS and CDR2 is YFSETQ. The CDR3 sequence is 15 residues long. With 4 bases removed from V and 2 bases from J, the gap between germline ends came to 12 bases. In DNA, the CDR3 is TGCGCCAGCAGCCCCGGGACTTCTAACACCGGGGAGCTGTTTTTT. Amino acids: CASSPGTSNTGELFF.

The chain links TRBV18 to TRBJ2-7; 11 bases map to TRBD1. CDR1 and CDR2 from the germline V gene are KGHSH and LQKENI. Trimming removed 6 bases from V and 6 bases from J; junction bases left unmatched: 7. The CDR3 runs to 14 residues. CDR3 sequence reads: CASSRGQGAVEQYF. DNA for the CDR3: TGTGCCAGCTCCCGCGGACAGGGGGCCGTCGAGCAGTACTTC.

Relative to its sample, this clone is large (0.1 to 1%). The V call is TRBV15, the J call TRBJ2-1; 8 bases agree with TRBD2. This CDR3 has 16 residues. V was pared by 0 bases and J by 4 bases, with 5 bases of the junction left unmatched. Germline-derived CDR1 and CDR2 are LNHNV and YYDKDF (reference sequence). CDR3 residues: CATSRDVAGRYNEQFF. The CDR3 DNA is TGTGCCACCAGCAGAGACGTAGCGGGGAGGTACAATGAGCAGTTCTTC.

The chain employs TRBV5-1 and TRBJ2-7, with 7 bases lining up with TRBD2. From germline, CDR1 is SGHRS and CDR2 YFSETQ. The trim removed 4 bases at V and 5 bases at J, leaving 6 bases unmatched. The CDR3 is 13 residues long. The CDR3 reads CASSRGGKDEQYF. For the CDR3, the DNA is TGCGCCAGCAGCCGGGGAGGGAAGGACGAGCAGTACTTC.

V is TRBV5-6 and J is TRBJ2-2, with a tentative D call TRBD2 (5 bases). Germline V gene sequence: CDR1 SGHDT, CDR2 YYEEEE. Trimming removed 4 bases from V and 4 bases from J, with 11 bases in between. This CDR3 spans 14 amino acids. CDR3 nucleotide sequence: TGTGCCAGCAGCGCGTGGGCGGGCACCGGGGAGCTGTTTTTT. Translating gives CASSAWAGTGELFF.

J is TRBJ2-3 and V is TRBV5-8; a possible D gene is TRBD2 (7 bases). Trimming left V 4 bases short and J 4 bases short, with 19 bases between. Germline lookup yields CDR1 SGHTS and CDR2 YDEGEE. The CDR3 consists of 16 residues. The CDR3 spells CASSKGVGGAADTQYF. DNA for the CDR3: TGTGCCAGCAGCAAAGGTGTGGGGGGGGCTGCAGATACGCAGTATTTT.

The chain is built from TRBV5-1 and TRBJ1-2, with 7 positions matching TRBD1. There are 14 residues in the CDR3. With 4 bases clipped from V and 4 bases from J, the junction kept 7 bases outside the gene matches. Per the germline V gene, CDR1 is SGHRS and CDR2 is YFSETQ. In nucleotides, the CDR3 is TGCGCCAGCAGCCCAACAGGGGAAGTCTATGGCTACACCTTC. Translated: CASSPTGEVYGYTF.

This chain connects TRBV24-1 to TRBJ2-3; 16 bases align to TRBD2. Germline V gives CDR1 KGHDR, CDR2 SFDVKD. The CDR3 extends over 20 amino acids. Unmatched junction bases numbered 11, after V lost 2 bases and J lost 4 bases. The CDR3 DNA follows: TGTGCCACCAGTGATTCGGCCGGGACTAGCGGGGGGGCCTCCCCAGATACGCAGTATTTT. Amino acids: CATSDSAGTSGGASPDTQYF.

The chain joins TRBV3-1 (or the pseudogene TRBV3-2) to TRBJ1-4, with 10 bases aligning to TRBD1. The germline V gene has CDR1 LGHDT and CDR2 YNNKEL (reference sequence). V dropped 1 base and J dropped 10; count of bases not matched to a gene: 3. The CDR3 contains 14 residues. The CDR3: CASSQGTGGRKLFF. CDR3 in DNA: TGTGCCAGCAGCCAAGGGACAGGGGGGCGAAAACTGTTTTTT.

V gene TRBV5-8 combines with J gene TRBJ2-7, with D tentatively TRBD2 (6 bases). CDR3 size: 15 residues. Per germline, CDR1 SGHTS and CDR2 YDEGEE. Trimming removed 2 bases from V and 3 bases from J, with 15 bases in between. Written as DNA, the CDR3 is TGTGCCAGCAGCTTCGGAGGGGTAACCTACTACGAGCAGTACTTC. Protein sequence: CASSFGGVTYYEQYF.

V gene TRBV6-4 combines with J gene TRBJ1-5; no clear D gene. CDR3 length: 15 amino acids. In germline, CDR1 is MRHNA, CDR2 SNTAGT. Trimming left V 10 bases short and J 3 bases short, with 19 bases between. The CDR3: CATRPTGNNNQPQHF. The CDR3 bases are TGTGCCACCCGTCCGACGGGGAACAACAATCAGCCCCAGCATTTT.

The V gene is TRBV6-6, the J gene TRBJ2-3; 9 positions match TRBD1. Per the germline V gene, CDR1 is MNHNY and CDR2 is SVGAGI (reference sequence). The CDR3 sequence is 16 residues long. Trimming at V came to 6 bases and at J to 2 bases, leaving 9 bases not matched to a gene. In nucleotides, the CDR3 is TGTGCCAGCAGGCCGGGAGGACAGGGGCCCACAGATACGCAGTATTTT. Its protein product is CASRPGGQGPTDTQYF.

V gene TRBV3-1 (or the pseudogene TRBV3-2) combines with J gene TRBJ2-1; TRBD2 matches at 12 bases. The J segment lost 4 bases and the V segment lost 4 bases, leaving 20 bases of the junction unmatched. Germline lookup yields CDR1 LGHDT and CDR2 YNNKEL (reference sequence). There are 21 residues in the CDR3. In DNA, the CDR3 is TGTGCCAGCAGCCCCGTAAAGGGGCAGGGTTACACTAGCGGGGGGTACAATGAGCAGTTCTTC. Residues: CASSPVKGQGYTSGGYNEQFF.

This clone was seen a handful of times. The V call is TRBV12-5, the J call TRBJ2-1; 10 bases agree with TRBD1. The ends lost 6 bases at V and 15 bases at J; junction bases unmatched: 14. Germline V lookup: CDR1 LGHNT, CDR2 FRNRAP. The CDR3 consists of 14 residues. The CDR3 spells CASGKTGTGEVGFF. The CDR3 DNA reads as TGTGCTAGTGGAAAGACCGGGACAGGGGAGGTCGGGTTCTTC.

The chain uses TRBV5-1 and TRBJ2-1; 7 nucleotides line up with TRBD1. The CDR3 covers 16 residues. CDR1 is SGHRS and CDR2 is YFSETQ in the germline V gene. Unmatched junction bases numbered 3, after V lost 0 bases and J lost 0 bases. DNA of the CDR3: TGCGCCAGCAGCTTGGGTCCAGGGGGCTCCTACAATGAGCAGTTCTTC. It is translated as CASSLGPGGSYNEQFF. Filled out from reference TRBV5-1 and TRBJ2-1, the complete variable domain reads KAGVTQTPRYLIKTRGQQVTLSCSPISGHRSVSWYQQTPGQGLQFLFEYFSETQRNKGNFPGRFSGRQFSNSRSEMNVSTLELGDSALYLCASSLGPGGSYNEQFFGPGTRLTVL.

The chain joins TRBV11-2 to TRBJ2-5, with D perhaps TRBD1 (5 bases). The CDR3 runs 14 residues. Germline V CDR1 and CDR2: SGHAT, FQNNGV. The germline V and J ends were trimmed by 0 bases and 5 bases, with 10 bases remaining between them. The CDR3 reads CASSLDRVSETQYF. As DNA, the CDR3 is TGTGCCAGCAGCTTAGACAGGGTATCGGAGACCCAGTACTTC.

This clone has a handful of counts. This sequence joins TRBV29-1 and TRBJ1-5; 7 nucleotides align to TRBD1. Trimming at V came to 8 bases and at J to 3 bases, leaving 4 bases not matched to a gene. Germline V CDR1 and CDR2: SQVTM, ANQGSEA. The CDR3 runs 12 residues. CDR3 sequence: CSQGQINQPQHF. CDR3 sequence (DNA): TGCAGCCAGGGACAGATCAATCAGCCCCAGCATTTT.

The chain has TRBV10-3 and TRBJ1-2; TRBD1 matches at 9 bases. V trimming: 10 bases; J trimming: 8 bases; junction bases outside the gene matches: 20. CDR1 ENHRY and CDR2 SYGVKD come from the germline V gene. The CDR3 runs to 16 residues. As DNA, the CDR3 is TGTGCCACAGAAACCGGGACAGGGACATTCTATGGAGGCTACACCTTC. Encoded protein: CATETGTGTFYGGYTF.

Worth noting for this clone: Additional DNA sequences in this sample encode the identical CDR3. In nucleotides, the CDR3 is TGTGCCAGCAGTCTACAGAACTATGGCTACACCTTC. Translation gives CASSLQNYGYTF. The genes are TRBV12-3 or TRBV12-4 and TRBJ1-2; no firm D call. V dropped 5 bases and J dropped 2 bases, with 6 bases sitting between them. CDR3 size: 12 residues.

This chain uses TRBV2 with TRBJ2-5; 11 bases fit TRBD1. Trimming at V came to 3 bases and at J to 4 bases, leaving 7 bases not matched to a gene. The CDR3 contains 16 residues. Germline V lookup: CDR1 SNHLY, CDR2 FYNNEI. The CDR3 here is CASSDPGTGGRETQYF. As DNA, the CDR3 is TGTGCCAGCAGTGACCCGGGGACAGGGGGTAGAGAGACCCAGTACTTC. Full variable domain (outside the CDR3, taken from reference TRBV2 and TRBJ2-5): EPEVTQTPSHQVTQMGQEVILRCVPISNHLYFYWYRQILGQKVEFLVSFYNNEISEKSEIFDDQFSVERPDGSNFTLKIRSTKLEDSAMYFCASSDPGTGGRETQYFGPGTRLLVL.

The chain joins TRBV5-5 to TRBJ2-7; a possible D gene is TRBD2 (5 bases). CDR1 and CDR2 (germline): SGHKS, YYEKEE (reference sequence). CDR3 length: 12 residues. Trimming took 1 base from V and 6 from J, leaving 8 bases between them. CDR3 in amino acids: CASSLTGIEQYF. As DNA, the CDR3 is TGTGCCAGCAGCTTGACGGGGATCGAGCAGTACTTC.

This clone was recorded only once. This chain connects TRBV5-1 to TRBJ2-7; perhaps TRBD2 as D (5 bases). Germline CDR1 reads SGHRS; CDR2 reads YFSETQ. The CDR3 consists of 14 residues. V gave up 4 bases and J gave up 3 bases, with 14 bases separating them. Here the CDR3 DNA reads TGCGCCAGCAGCACGGGGTCCGGGGACTACGAGCAGTACTTC. Translated, it gives CASSTGSGDYEQYF. The complete variable domain, with remaining parts taken from reference TRBV5-1 and TRBJ2-7, reads KAGVTQTPRYLIKTRGQQVTLSCSPISGHRSVSWYQQTPGQGLQFLFEYFSETQRNKGNFPGRFSGRQFSNSRSEMNVSTLELGDSALYLCASSTGSGDYEQYFGPGTRLTVT.

This clone was observed a single time. The V call is TRBV6-5, the J call TRBJ2-1; D may be TRBD2 (7 bases). The germline CDR1 and CDR2 sequences are MNHEY and SVGAGI. V lost 2 bases to trimming and J lost 2 bases, with 13 bases between them. This CDR3 is 16 amino acids long. This CDR3 reads CASSYRGGRTYNEQFF. CDR3 nucleotides: TGTGCCAGCAGTTACCGCGGGGGCAGGACCTACAATGAGCAGTTCTTC.